This T cell receptor (beta chain) was retrieved from a study of T cells after yellow fever vaccination. Study details: Fractions containing few cells were prepared with SMART-Seq v4 Ultra Low Input.

General study points: Post-booster repertoires contained most primary-vaccination clones again (roughly 96% CD4, around 89% CD8). It was the secondary response that reached its peak faster, day 5 versus 15, but it was weaker.

The TCR cDNA carried a universal primer site and UMIs from 5'RACE template switching. TCRdb re-called the 5' RACE reads with MiXCR, one entry per CDR3 protein. The sample carries over 300,000 distinct CDR3 sequences, approximately 4% recorded once. Of note for this clonotype: Antigen unknown.

Deletions cut 0 bases from V and 5 bases from J, with 11 bases between. Germline V CDR1 and CDR2: LGHNA, YSLEER. The CDR3 covers 15 residues. The starting material was PBMCs, obtained 5 days after the yellow fever booster vaccination. This chain uses TRBV4-3 with TRBJ1-5; no firm D call. This clonotype was obtained from a young man who received the YFV17D yellow fever vaccine. CDR3 sequence reads: CASSQDRAGHQPQHF. In nucleotides, the CDR3 is TGCGCCAGCAGCCAAGATCGGGCAGGCCATCAGCCCCAGCATTTT.